The 29 T cell receptor beta chains listed next were all sequenced from one sample in a study of T cell repertoires and HLA-DP antigens. Generated by immunoSEQ multiplex PCR, the TCRdb table keeps only in-frame clones and is missing some. The table lists just over 800 clones, 40% to 60% of them singletons, with 56% in the top ten. Label definition: CD137+ CD4 T cells sorted after culture with HeLa expressing allogeneic HLA-DP. Cells were stimulated with HeLa cells transduced with HLA-DPA1/DPB1, HLA-DM, invariant chain and CD80. After less than 18 days, CD4+ cells were restimulated around 25 h with the same allogeneic DPB1. The material sequenced was alloreactive CD137+ CD4+ T cells from cultured PBMCs. Regarding subset: CD137+ CD4+ cells sorted after 20 to 30 h restimulation with the allogeneic HLA-DP-expressing HeLa cells. Receptor source: a man in his sixties in good health and CMV-seronegative.

In this sample, this clone turned up once. With a far larger clone one base away, a read error is the likely cause. The genes are TRBV7-9 and TRBJ1-2; D is perhaps TRBD1 (6 bases). CDR1 is SEHNR, CDR2 FQNEAQ, per germline (reference sequence). The CDR3 length is 13 residues. Trimming removed 2 bases at V and 5 bases at J, with 9 bases between. The CDR3 is CASSLTGRYGYTF. The DNA for the CDR3 is TGTGCCAGCAGCTTAACAGGGAGGTATGGCTACACCTTC. Full variable domain (outside the CDR3, taken from reference TRBV7-9 and TRBJ1-2): DTGVSQNPRHKITKRGQNVTFRCDPISEHNRLYWYRQTLGQGPEFLTYFQNEAQLEKSRLLSDRFSAERPKGSFSTLEIQRTEQGDSAMYLCASSLTGRYGYTFGSGTRLTVV.

The gene calls are TRBV9 and TRBJ2-3, with D perhaps TRBD1 or TRBD2 (7 bases each). The CDR3 extends over 15 amino acids. The germline CDR1 and CDR2 sequences are SGDLS and YYNGEE. Trimming removed 1 base from V and 6 bases from J, with 15 bases in between. For the CDR3, the DNA is TGTGCCAGCAGCGTAAGGGCAGGGGGAGGGGATACGCAGTATTTT. Translated: CASSVRAGGGDTQYF.

The chain has TRBV10-1 and TRBJ2-7, with D unresolved. Per germline, CDR1 WNHNN and CDR2 SYGVQD (reference sequence). The CDR3 covers 16 residues. V was trimmed by 2 bases and J by 6 bases, leaving 20 bases between them. CDR3 sequence (DNA): TGCGCCAGCAGTGAGGTGACCGACGGCAGTGGTGGCGAGCAGTACTTC. Translating gives CASSEVTDGSGGEQYF.

The genes are TRBV7-2 and TRBJ2-2; the match to TRBD2 covers 9 bases. This CDR3 comprises 18 residues. Germline CDR1 and CDR2: SGHTA and FQGNSA. Losses at the gene ends were 2 bases for V and 1 base for J; bases not matched to a gene: 8. The CDR3 protein is CASSLWPSGMGNTGELFF. Written as DNA, the CDR3 is TGTGCCAGCAGCTTATGGCCTAGCGGGATGGGGAACACCGGGGAGCTGTTTTTT.

This clone appeared a few times. The rearrangement uses TRBV18 and TRBJ2-5; perhaps TRBD1 as D (5 bases). The CDR3 spans 12 residues. Germline V gene sequence: CDR1 KGHSH, CDR2 LQKENI. V lost 1 base and J 5 bases, leaving 5 bases between the germline ends. CDR3 in DNA: TGTGCCAGCTCACCACGACAGGAGACCCAGTACTTC. Translating it yields CASSPRQETQYF.

Points on this clone: This sequence is one base from a far larger clone and is likely a read error. The gene calls are TRBV5-4 and TRBJ2-2; possibly TRBD1 for D (6 bases). The ends were cut back, 4 bases at V and 4 bases at J, with 14 bases in the middle. CDR1 SGHNT and CDR2 YYREEE come from the germline V gene (reference sequence). The CDR3 totals 15 residues. CDR3 nucleotides: TGTGCCAGCAGCCAGGTGGGGGCGGGCACCGGGGAGCTGTTTTTT. It encodes CASSQVGAGTGELFF.

By share, this clone ranks as large. J is TRBJ2-1 and V is TRBV7-6; D is ambiguous. The CDR3 sequence is 14 residues long. In germline, CDR1 is SGHVS, CDR2 FNYEAQ. V lost 5 bases and J lost 1, with 9 bases in between. The CDR3 coding sequence is TGTGCCAGCAGCCCCGGATCTTCCTACAATGAGCAGTTCTTC. This sequence encodes CASSPGSSYNEQFF.

The rearrangement links TRBV7-2 to TRBJ2-1; TRBD2 agrees at 9 bases. The CDR3 extends over 17 amino acids. The germline CDR1 and CDR2 sequences are SGHTA and FQGNSA. V shed 0 bases, J shed 2 bases, and the junction held 5 bases outside the gene matches. This CDR3 is CASSLAGGRAPYNEQFF. Written as DNA, the CDR3 is TGTGCCAGCAGCTTAGCGGGCGGGAGGGCCCCCTACAATGAGCAGTTCTTC.

V usage is TRBV5-1 and J usage is TRBJ1-1, with a weak D call TRBD1 (5 bases). V was clipped by 4 bases and J by 4 bases, with 14 bases between them. CDR3 length: 14 residues. Germline CDR1 and CDR2: SGHRS and YFSETQ. CDR3 nucleotide sequence: TGCGCCAGCAGCCCCACCCCGGGGACCACTGAAGCTTTCTTT. Its translation is CASSPTPGTTEAFF.

Only a few counts were recorded for this clone. The V call is TRBV7-2, the J call TRBJ2-1; D may be TRBD2 (5 bases). Germline V CDR1 and CDR2: SGHTA, FQGNSA. The length of the CDR3 is 14 residues. V lost 5 bases to trimming and J lost 9 bases, with 17 bases between them. The CDR3 sequence: CASSAPRGFSEQFF. The CDR3 coding sequence is TGTGCCAGCAGCGCACCCCGCGGGTTCAGTGAGCAGTTCTTC.

V gene TRBV15 combines with J gene TRBJ1-6; D unresolved. Trimming took 0 bases from V and 1 from J, leaving 4 bases between them. This CDR3 is built from 15 residues. The germline V gene has CDR1 LNHNV and CDR2 YYDKDF (reference sequence). The CDR3 sequence: CATSREQSYNSPLHF. The CDR3, as DNA: TGTGCCACCAGCAGAGAACAGTCCTATAATTCACCCCTCCACTTT.

This clone was recorded only once. V and J are TRBV6-6 and TRBJ1-4; 7 bases are a match to TRBD1. Germline lookup yields CDR1 MNHNY and CDR2 SVGAGI (reference sequence). This CDR3 is built from 14 residues. V lost 4 bases and J lost 8; bases outside the gene matches: 7. The CDR3 here is CASSFRQGPEKLFF. The DNA of the CDR3 is TGTGCCAGCAGTTTCCGACAGGGACCAGAAAAACTGTTTTTT.

This clone is categorized as large. The chain has TRBV5-1 and TRBJ2-5, with 8 positions matching TRBD2. The J segment lost 7 bases and the V segment lost 4 bases, leaving 12 bases of the junction unmatched. The CDR3 is 15 residues long. CDR1 is SGHRS and CDR2 is YFSETQ in the germline V gene. CDR3 DNA: TGCGCCAGCAGCCCTCGGGAGGGCAGAGACCGGACCCAGTACTTC. As protein: CASSPREGRDRTQYF.

In this sample, this clone turned up a few times. This sequence joins TRBV7-2 and TRBJ2-3, with 9 positions matching TRBD2. Trimming removed 0 bases from V and 6 bases from J; junction bases left unmatched: 7. Germline CDR1 reads SGHTA; CDR2 reads FQGNSA. This CDR3 spans 16 amino acids. This CDR3 is CASSLALAGSYDTQYF. DNA of the CDR3: TGTGCCAGCAGCTTAGCCCTAGCGGGATCGTACGATACGCAGTATTTT.

V and J are TRBV4-3 and TRBJ2-2; 9 bases line up with TRBD2. Germline CDR1 LGHNA, CDR2 YSLEER. Losses at the gene ends were 5 bases for V and 6 bases for J; bases not matched to a gene: 13. The CDR3 runs 17 residues. This chain's CDR3 is CASSSRLAGTQPGELFF. As DNA, the CDR3 is TGCGCCAGCAGCTCCCGGCTAGCGGGAACCCAACCCGGGGAGCTGTTTTTT.

The V gene is TRBV6-5, the J gene TRBJ1-2; D gene uncertain. CDR3 length: 13 residues. Deletions cut 6 bases from V and 0 bases from J, with 8 bases between. Germline V CDR1 and CDR2: MNHEY, SVGAGI. The CDR3 nucleotides are TGTGCCAGCAGCCGCGGAGCTAACTATGGCTACACCTTC. This gives the protein CASSRGANYGYTF.

V gene TRBV7-6 combines with J gene TRBJ2-5; D unclear. V lost 6 bases and J 4 bases, leaving 6 bases between the germline ends. Germline CDR1 SGHVS, CDR2 FNYEAQ. The CDR3 spans 11 residues. For the CDR3, the DNA is TGTGCCAGCAGTATGACAGAGACCCAGTACTTC. Translating gives CASSMTETQYF.

J is TRBJ2-6 and V is TRBV6-6; no definite D call. Trimming removed 6 bases from V and 0 bases from J, with 0 bases in between. The CDR3 is 12 residues long. Per germline, CDR1 MNHNY and CDR2 SVGAGI (reference sequence). CDR3 sequence reads: CASSSGANVLTF. CDR3 in DNA: TGTGCCAGCAGCTCTGGGGCCAACGTCCTGACTTTC.

This clone was observed a handful of times. The J gene is TRBJ2-3, the V gene TRBV4-3; tentatively, D is TRBD1 (5 bases). V lost 3 bases to trimming and J lost 4 bases, with 17 bases between them. Germline V gives CDR1 LGHNA, CDR2 YSLEER. The CDR3 extends over 16 amino acids. Written as DNA, the CDR3 is TGCGCCAGCAGCCAGAAAGGCAGGGAAGGCCCAGATACGCAGTATTTT. This gives the protein CASSQKGREGPDTQYF.

The chain joins TRBV6-6 to TRBJ2-2; D might be TRBD2 (6 bases). The germline CDR1 and CDR2 sequences are MNHNY and SVGAGI (reference sequence). CDR3 size: 13 residues. V gave up 6 bases and J gave up 6 bases, with 11 bases separating them. The CDR3 sequence: CASRLGLSGELFF. The DNA for the CDR3 is TGTGCCAGCAGACTAGGACTATCCGGGGAGCTGTTTTTT.

This clone was counted a few times. This chain links TRBV7-9 with TRBJ2-3; 7 bases align to TRBD2. Germline V gives CDR1 SEHNR, CDR2 FQNEAQ (reference sequence). CDR3 length equals 14 residues. V dropped 5 bases and J dropped 3; count of bases not matched to a gene: 5. The CDR3 spells CASSVGLETDTQYF. CDR3 nucleotide sequence: TGTGCCAGCAGCGTCGGACTAGAGACAGATACGCAGTATTTT.

The CDR3 spells CASSYRQGDQPQHF. DNA for the CDR3: TGTGCCAGCAGTTACAGACAGGGCGATCAGCCCCAGCATTTT. This chain uses TRBV6-7 with TRBJ1-5; TRBD1 matches at 7 bases. Being an ORF, TRBV6-7 has a function that is uncertain. The CDR3 has 14 residues. Trimming removed 2 bases from V and 5 bases from J; junction bases left unmatched: 3.

The chain uses TRBV6-4 and TRBJ1-2; 9 positions agree with TRBD1. The V gene's germline CDR1 is MRHNA and CDR2 SNTAGT. After removal of 7 bases from V and 3 bases from J, the junction contained 3 bases not matched to a gene. This CDR3 has 13 residues. CDR3 in amino acids: CASTRTGDYGYTF. Here the CDR3 DNA reads TGTGCCAGCACCCGGACAGGGGACTATGGCTACACCTTC.

V and J are TRBV19 and TRBJ2-6; the match to TRBD1 covers 9 bases. This CDR3 is built from 15 residues. Germline loops: CDR1 LNHDA, CDR2 SQIVND (reference sequence). V trimming: 7 bases; J trimming: 2 bases; junction bases outside the gene matches: 3. CDR3 nucleotide sequence: TGTGCCAGTACCGACAGGGGGGCTGGGGCCAACGTCCTGACTTTC. Translated, it gives CASTDRGAGANVLTF.

The chain combines TRBV6-1 with TRBJ1-2; TRBD1 aligns across 8 bases. The CDR3 consists of 14 residues. Per germline, CDR1 MNHNS and CDR2 SASEGT. Unmatched junction bases numbered 13, after V lost 10 bases and J lost 6 bases. CDR3 sequence reads: CATIDRRTGHGYTF. In nucleotides, the CDR3 is TGTGCCACCATTGATCGCCGGACAGGGCATGGCTACACCTTC.

By sample fraction, this clone is large. Here the CDR3 DNA reads TGTGCCAGCAGCCCCAAAGCGGGTTACAATGAGCAGTTCTTC. Residues: CASSPKAGYNEQFF. The chain joins TRBV7-2 to TRBJ2-1; TRBD2 is a possible D gene (6 bases). V was shortened by 5 bases and J by 4 bases, with 12 bases between the two germline ends. This CDR3 spans 14 amino acids. Looked up from germline, CDR1 is SGHTA and CDR2 is FQGNSA.

Judged by abundance, this clone is medium-sized (0.01 to 0.1%). The rearrangement uses TRBV2 and TRBJ2-5, with D tentatively TRBD2 (6 bases). The CDR3 consists of 15 residues. Looked up from germline, CDR1 is SNHLY and CDR2 is FYNNEI. V was trimmed by 3 bases and J by 5 bases, leaving 16 bases between them. Here the CDR3 DNA reads TGTGCCAGCAGTGACAGGGCGGGCCGGGGGGAGACCCAGTACTTC. This translates into CASSDRAGRGETQYF.

This clone rates as large. V gene TRBV5-6 combines with J gene TRBJ2-1, with 7 positions matching TRBD2. The V segment lost 4 bases and the J segment 4 bases; nucleotides outside the gene matches: 5. Germline values: CDR1 SGHDT, CDR2 YYEEEE. The CDR3 runs to 14 residues. CDR3: CASSESGAYNEQFF. The CDR3 nucleotides are TGTGCCAGCAGCGAGAGCGGGGCGTACAATGAGCAGTTCTTC.

The chain uses TRBV9 and TRBJ2-7; TRBD1 agrees at 10 bases. This CDR3 has 15 residues. CDR1 and CDR2 (germline): SGDLS, YYNGEE. Trimming took 0 bases from V and 3 from J; bases not matched to a gene: 3. CDR3 DNA sequence: TGTGCCAGCAGCGTAGATGGGACAGGGGACTACGAGCAGTACTTC. As protein: CASSVDGTGDYEQYF. The full variable domain, with the rest looked up from reference TRBV9 and TRBJ2-7, is DSGVTQTPKHLITATGQRVTLRCSPRSGDLSVYWYQQSLDQGLQFLIQYYNGEERAKGNILERFSAQQFPDLHSELNLSSLELGDSALYFCASSVDGTGDYEQYFGPGTRLTVT.